These T cell receptor beta chains were read from a single sample in a study of T cells in Graves' hyperthyroidism and ophthalmopathy. TCRdb called the multiplex PCR reads again in MiXCR, with one record for every CDR3 protein. Of roughly 750,000 distinct CDR3 sequences in the sample, roughly 15% were seen once. The sample was blood. These receptors were taken from a man aged 18 to 30 with Graves' hyperthyroidism. The CDR3 runs from the conserved cysteine through the conserved F or W. The D gene is left open where the match is weak. Only part of the rows carry a size: once, few, many, or a class if the clone is expanded.

TRBV20-1	few	TRBJ2-7	-	CSASHSFLSSYEQYF	TGCAGTGCTAGCCACAGCTTTCTAAGCTCCTACGAGCAGTACTTC
TRBV7-9	-	TRBJ1-2	-	CASSLQGESYGYTF	TGTGCCAGCAGCTTGCAGGGAGAGTCGTATGGCTACACCTTC
TRBV19	-	TRBJ1-4	-	CASSIGGPGNEKLFF	TGTGCCAGTAGTATTGGGGGGCCCGGTAATGAAAAACTGTTTTTT
TRBV6-1	-	TRBJ2-2	TRBD2	CASEGGAGELFF	TGTGCCAGCGAGGGAGGGGCCGGGGAGCTGTTTTTT
TRBV20-1	-	TRBJ2-7	TRBD2	CSAFGTSGYEQYF	TGCAGTGCTTTCGGGACTAGCGGATACGAGCAGTACTTC
TRBV29-1	many	TRBJ2-1	-	CSVGRGGGEQFF	TGCAGCGTTGGACGGGGAGGTGGTGAGCAGTTCTTC
TRBV20-1	-	TRBJ1-2	-	CSASKTGQLYGYTF	TGCAGTGCTAGCAAGACAGGCCAACTCTATGGCTACACCTTC
TRBV6-2/TRBV6-3	many	TRBJ2-7	-	CASSYRLMAHVHEQYF	TGTGCCAGCAGTTATCGCCTGATGGCTCACGTCCACGAGCAGTACTTC
TRBV24-1	-	TRBJ2-5	-	CATSEQTESRETQYF	TGTGCCACCAGTGAACAGACAGAGTCCCGAGAGACCCAGTACTTC
TRBV7-3	-	TRBJ2-6	-	CASSSSGVLTF	TGTGCCAGCAGCTCCTCGGGTGTCCTGACTTTC
TRBV20-1	many	TRBJ2-5	-	CSARRDTRARRETQYF	TGCAGTGCTCGGCGAGATACTAGGGCGCGGCGAGAGACCCAGTACTTC
TRBV20-1	-	TRBJ2-6	TRBD1	CSALGARDSSGANVLTF	TGCAGCGCCCTTGGTGCCCGGGACAGCTCTGGGGCCAACGTCCTGACTTTC
TRBV10-2	few	TRBJ2-3	-	CASKRQILDTQYF	TGCGCCAGCAAACGACAGATCCTCGATACGCAGTATTTT
TRBV5-5	-	TRBJ2-7	-	CASSLTPSGLNEQYF	TGTGCCAGCAGCTTGACGCCCAGCGGACTGAACGAGCAGTACTTC
TRBV19	-	TRBJ2-2	-	CASSPGTPGELFF	TGTGCCAGTAGTCCAGGGACTCCTGGGGAGCTGTTTTTT
TRBV2	many	TRBJ2-7	-	CASIRAGSYEQYF	TGTGCCAGCATTCGGGCCGGCTCCTACGAGCAGTACTTC
TRBV15	few	TRBJ1-2	TRBD1	CATSSNRGLDGYTF	TGTGCCACCAGCAGTAACAGGGGGCTGGATGGCTACACCTTC
TRBV19	-	TRBJ1-5	-	CASSLSGQVLNQPQHF	TGTGCCAGTAGTCTCTCTGGGCAGGTCCTTAATCAGCCCCAGCATTTT
TRBV4-2	-	TRBJ2-1	TRBD2	CASSPTPSGAGYNEQFF	TGTGCCAGCAGCCCCACACCCTCGGGAGCGGGATACAATGAGCAGTTCTTC
TRBV19	-	TRBJ2-2	TRBD1	CASSPWTGGGELFF	TGTGCCAGTAGTCCGTGGACAGGGGGCGGGGAGCTGTTTTTT
TRBV12-3/TRBV12-4	many	TRBJ2-5	-	CASSLNPWVETQYF	TGTGCCAGCAGTTTAAATCCCTGGGTTGAGACCCAGTACTTC
TRBV2	many	TRBJ1-1	TRBD1	CATRDRGPDTEAFF	TGTGCCACCCGGGACAGGGGGCCGGACACTGAAGCTTTCTTT